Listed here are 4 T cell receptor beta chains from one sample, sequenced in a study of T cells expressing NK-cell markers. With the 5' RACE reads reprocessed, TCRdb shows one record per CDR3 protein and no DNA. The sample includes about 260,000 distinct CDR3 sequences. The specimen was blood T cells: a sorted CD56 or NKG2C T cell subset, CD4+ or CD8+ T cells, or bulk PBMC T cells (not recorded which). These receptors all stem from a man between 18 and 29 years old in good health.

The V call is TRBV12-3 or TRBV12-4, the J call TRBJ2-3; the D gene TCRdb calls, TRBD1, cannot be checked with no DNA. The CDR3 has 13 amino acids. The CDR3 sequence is CASLPGGTDTQYF.

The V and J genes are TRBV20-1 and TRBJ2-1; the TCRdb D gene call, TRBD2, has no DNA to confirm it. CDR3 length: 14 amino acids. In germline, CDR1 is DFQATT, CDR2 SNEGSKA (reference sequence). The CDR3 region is CSVMSGREYNEQFF.

CDR3 sequence: CASSRSGRQFF. The J gene is TRBJ2-1, the V gene TRBV12-3 or TRBV12-4; the D gene TCRdb calls, TRBD2, cannot be checked with no DNA. The CDR3 contains 11 residues.

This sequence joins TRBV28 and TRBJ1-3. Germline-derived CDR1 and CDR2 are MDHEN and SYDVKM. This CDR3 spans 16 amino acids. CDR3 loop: CASSLLGSSSGNTIYF. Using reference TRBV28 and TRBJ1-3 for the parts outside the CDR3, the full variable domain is DVKVTQSSRYLVKRTGEKVFLECVQDMDHENMFWYRQDPGLGLRLIYFSYDVKMKEKGDIPEGYSVSREKKERFSLILESASTNQTSMYLCASSLLGSSSGNTIYFGEGSWLTVV.